The subject of this entry is one T cell receptor beta chain. The specificity of this receptor is unknown. The data were obtained in a study of cytomegalovirus exposure and HLA in healthy donors (dated by TCRdb to the late 2010s). Regarding the study in general: An earlier analysis of some 600 of the donors reported over 250 Gb of sequence data and roughly 120 million unique TCR beta sequences obtained from around 180 million T cells. Four or five DR-DQ haplotypes were handled as single units for association and clustering because linkage in the cohort was strong. About 280 gigabases of sequencing data and around 80 million unique TCR sequences made up an early release that covered 500 to 650 HLA-typed donors. In a later analysis, previously published TCR beta repertoires from 550 to 750 donors were re-analyzed and high-resolution HLA genotyping was added so that TCR occurrence patterns could be studied. Every discovery cohort repertoire had been produced on one sequencing platform. The number of typed donors differed by locus: roughly 620-630 for A, B, C, DRB1 and DQB1; 522 for DQA1; 606 for DPA1; and 450 to 480 for DPB1. The study profiled the T cell repertoires of hundreds of subjects by immunosequencing and related them to cytomegalovirus serostatus. The study aimed to test whether cataloging public T cell receptors could reveal signatures of past pathogen exposure. On average, 235,054 unique TCR beta nucleotide sequences were sequenced per donor among 300 to 500 genotyped donors of the cohort, with roughly a sixth of those sequences being non-productive. In the later analysis, no new phenotypic data were used to find candidate immune exposures; instead, reliance was placed on TCR beta sequences and their occurrence across donors. Donor age, sex, ethnicity and CMV serostatus were compiled together with the repertoire data. In a later genetic analysis, genome-wide SNP genotypes for about three fifths of the roughly 670 donors were used, and that subset was treated as a discovery cohort. Along with the approximately 700-subject first cohort, a separate validation cohort of 120 different subjects was used. HLA typing covered class I and class II loci at four-digit resolution. An earlier analysis of approximately 580 of the donors used high-throughput TCR beta sequencing to judge whether each TCR beta V gene segment behaved as functional or pseudogenic. To predict cytomegalovirus infection status, the study combined high-throughput TCR immunosequencing, statistical association of individual TCRs with disease status, and machine learning. Of the roughly 400 genotyped donors, less than 85% were placed in the genetic ancestry cluster associated with self-reported Caucasian donors.

Counted from cysteine to phenylalanine, this CDR3 has 15 amino acids. The sequence is cut down to CDR3 DNA, 45 bases in frame from base 1. The V end loses 5 bases and the J end loses 5 bases, and a stretch of 18 bases separates them. Based on the germline V gene (reference sequence), the CDR1 and CDR2 sequences are PRHDT and FYEKMQ. In total, approximately 700 healthy bone marrow donors made up the cohort. At the time of sampling, every cohort member was nominally healthy, though immune exposures that went unrecorded were likely present. The donor was CMV seronegative and belonged to the group of several hundred seronegative cohort members. A peripheral blood sample was collected from each donor, and TCR beta sequencing was performed on peripheral blood mononuclear cells. The Qiagen DNeasy Blood Extraction Kit was used to extract genomic DNA from the blood cell samples. Study-wide conclusions, independent of this receptor: A later analysis found that TCR association rates varied across HLA loci, with DRB1 alleles showing the most associated TCRs and HLA-C alleles the fewest. For the cohort, immune exposure information was limited to CMV serostatus. Correlated functional status among segregating V segments might reflect linkage disequilibrium, but an unknown experimental factor could not be ruled out. HLA typing was unavailable for some donors at each locus, so association tests used only the typed subset. Some IMGT-functional V segments, including TRBV6-2 and TRBV6-3, could not be told apart with the 87-base-pair reads, so those segments were excluded. A total of about 150 TCR beta chains were listed by the study as associated with cytomegalovirus. The sequencing pipeline was judged likely to have produced a cluster of highly shared sequence variants as a technical artifact. The authors suggested that the approach could potentially be generalized to other disease states and immunological phenotypes. In both the original and validation cohorts, the classifier was reported to diagnose cytomegalovirus status with high specificity and sensitivity. Only TCR beta chains were sequenced in this cohort, and the absence of alpha or paired-chain data limited detectable features. Assigning TCR associations to individual alleles was difficult when HLA alleles, especially DR and DQ, strongly co-occurred. Across donors, most TCR sequences were observed very rarely, whereas some public TCRs were present in many individuals. V-gene and J-gene trimming of TCR beta chains was associated with a missense DCLRE1C variant in a later genetic analysis, and the association was replicated in an independent cohort. In an earlier analysis of 587 of the donors, most TCR beta V segments appeared in productive rearrangements about 87% or about 30% of the time, broadly matching IMGT annotations. A later analysis reported that several top co-occurrence clusters appeared linked to parvovirus B19, influenza, CMV and Epstein-Barr virus. A further reported finding was that TCR beta sequences accurately predicted the HLA-A and HLA-B alleles for most subjects in the first cohort. Sequencing depth was assumed to be roughly uniform across donors in the presence/absence analyses, though that assumption may not hold. Compared with the roughly 710-donor mean, donors in an Asian-associated ancestry cluster had fewer N-insertions in productive TCRs, according to a later genetic analysis. At a false discovery rate of 0.05, a later analysis linked some 17,000 TCR beta sequences to specific HLA alleles. The earlier analysis of 587 of the donors excluded approximately 15 rarely observed V segments, including chromosome 9 orphons, because counts were too low. In a later analysis, HLA-associated TCR beta chains were found to be more clonally expanded and to have lower generation probabilities than equally common non-associated chains. A few of the identified cytomegalovirus-associated TCR beta chains were confirmed in vitro to be specific for cytomegalovirus antigens. A later analysis found that most CMV-associated TCR beta chains appeared HLA-restricted, with HLA associations seemingly driven largely by CMV exposure.

Receptor amplification or capture employed the immunoSEQ multiplex PCR assay. For the multiplex PCR, a mixture combining 60 forward primers for TCR Vbeta segments and 13 reverse primers for TCR Jbeta segments was used. A multiplex PCR assay on genomic DNA amplified the CDR3 region of rearranged TCR beta genes. Amplified TCR beta libraries were sequenced as 87-base-pair reads on the Illumina HiSeq System. The study's processing was this. A later analysis tallied 75 million to 95 million unique TCR beta chains across the 650 to 750 repertoires, and 10 million to 11 million of those chains were shared by two or more donors. A nearest-neighbor algorithm error-corrected the raw reads and collapsed the reads into unique sequences, merging closely related sequences to remove PCR and sequencing errors. Alignment of CDR3 sequences to IMGT reference sequences was used to assign V, D and J gene segments. For a sequence to be retained, a match of at least six nucleotides to both a V gene segment and a J gene segment was required. A rearrangement was called productive if the CDR3 had no stop codons and remained in frame with V and J, and every other rearrangement was called non-productive. Following IMGT convention, CDR3 was defined as the stretch from the second conserved V-encoded cysteine to the conserved J-encoded phenylalanine. In an earlier analysis of approximately 500 of the donors, sequences lacking an unambiguous match to a single V gene segment were excluded. An earlier analysis of 500 to 600 of the donors classified V segments as functional when productive rearrangements were above 56.7% and as segregating when the standard deviation between donors was above 5%. A statistical classification framework was built to diagnose cytomegalovirus status from the catalog of TCR beta chain sequences. In a later analysis, V and J genes were assigned by comparing TCR nucleotide sequences against IMGT/GENE-DB human TR gene sequences. A later analysis assigned CDR3 sequences and most-parsimonious VDJ recombination scenarios with the TCRdist pipeline. In a later analysis, each TCR beta chain was defined by its CDR3 amino acid sequence together with its V-gene family, and reads without a unique V-gene family were excluded. A later analysis removed several hundred highly shared, low-generation-probability nucleotide sequences to deal with suspected cross-contamination and a sequencing artifact. A later analysis calculated a clonal expansion index for each public chain from normalized within-repertoire ranks of inferred template counts. In a later analysis, generation probabilities were computed using a VDJ recombination model fitted to out-of-frame rearrangements, and the results were checked against IGoR. A later analysis scored TCR-TCR, TCR-HLA and TCR-CMV co-occurrence with hypergeometric tests, applying a repertoire-size bias correction to TCR pairs. A later analysis estimated false discovery rates by permuting HLA or CMV assignments 20 times. A later analysis grouped co-occurring TCRs with DBSCAN, adding TCRdist sequence similarity when clustering within HLA-allele-positive subsets. Co-occurrence clustering excluded repertoires with fewer than 30,000 or more than 120,000 public chains, plus five with anomalous nucleotide sharing. TCRdb re-hosts the immuneACCESS table, in-frame sequences only. Its copies lack some clones; in the studies checked, an unresolved V gene accounts for under half of them, and the cause for the rest is not known. That table gives V, J and clone size, and the DNA gave D and trimming. The sample table holds fewer than 150,000 clones. Approximately 2.6% of the sample goes to the ten largest clones.

The origin of this receptor is a man between 40 and 49 years old in good health and CMV-seronegative. The sample consisted of PBMCs. The chain uses TRBV13 and TRBJ1-2, with no confidently assigned D gene. The DNA sequence is TGTGCCAGCAGCCGCGAGACTCTTTCCCGATATGGCTACACCTTC. Translated, it reads CASSRETLSRYGYTF.